These T cell receptor beta chains were read from a single sample in a study of molecular identifiers for immune sequencing clone quantification. TCRdb processed the PCR reads anew with MiXCR; each CDR3 protein has one entry. This sample has under 100,000 distinct CDR3 sequences, with roughly 23% found just once. The sequencing sample was made of naive CD8+ T cells from blood, with Jurkat cell RNA spiked in. Every receptor here comes from a human donor in good health. Some libraries in this study had Jurkat cell RNA spiked in. CDR3s include the opening cysteine and the closing phenylalanine or tryptophan. D genes are given only for firm matches. For some rows the clone size is stated as once, few or many, or as a class when expanded; others skip it.

once TRBJ1-5 15 TRBV28 - CASRGAGISNQPQHF TGTGCCAGCAGGGGTGCAGGGATTAGCAATCAGCCCCAGCATTTT
- TRBJ2-6 18 TRBV7-6 - CSSSLELGEKAGANVLTF TGTTCCAGCAGCTTAGAGCTCGGGGAAAAAGCTGGGGCCAACGTCCTGACTTTC
few TRBJ2-1 16 TRBV18 TRBD1 CASSPRDRGAGNEQFF TGTGCCAGCTCACCACGGGACAGGGGGGCCGGGAATGAGCAGTTCTTC
many TRBJ1-6 18 TRBV7-9 - CASSLEADASSYNSPLHF TGTGCCAGCAGCTTAGAAGCCGACGCCAGCTCCTATAATTCACCCCTCCACTTT
many TRBJ1-1 11 TRBV19 - CATLWDTEAFF TGTGCCACCCTATGGGACACTGAAGCTTTCTTT
few TRBJ2-7 13 TRBV30 - CAWSVGPTYEQYF TGTGCCTGGAGTGTGGGGCCGACCTACGAGCAGTACTTC
- TRBJ2-5 14 TRBV2 - CASSPHRDTETQYF TGTGCCAGCAGTCCCCACAGGGACACAGAGACCCAGTACTTC
many TRBJ2-7 19 TRBV7-9 TRBD1 CASSSRGQTGVFSSYEQYF TGTGCCAGCAGTTCCCGGGGGCAGACAGGGGTCTTTAGCTCCTACGAGCAGTACTTC
many TRBJ2-7 14 TRBV29-1 TRBD1 CSAIGLGQGYEQYF TGCAGCGCTATCGGTCTAGGACAGGGATACGAGCAGTACTTC
few TRBJ1-2 16 TRBV5-5 TRBD1 CASELYGDRINYGYTF TGTGCCAGCGAACTTTACGGGGACAGAATAAACTATGGCTACACCTTC
many TRBJ2-7 14 TRBV29-1 TRBD1 CSVDPGTGDYEQYF TGCAGCGTGGACCCCGGGACAGGGGACTACGAGCAGTACTTC
- TRBJ2-7 14 TRBV19 TRBD1 CASNLGQGDAEQYF TGTGCCAGTAACCTGGGACAGGGGGATGCCGAGCAGTACTTC
few TRBJ2-1 15 TRBV19 - CASSIVAAYNNEQFF TGTGCCAGTAGTATAGTAGCAGCCTATAACAATGAGCAGTTCTTC
- TRBJ2-2 14 TRBV29-1 TRBD2 CSAVAGVYTGELFF TGCAGCGCGGTAGCGGGGGTGTACACCGGGGAGCTGTTTTTT
many TRBJ2-3 16 TRBV7-9 TRBD2 CASSSIGGKYTDTQYF TGTGCCAGCAGTTCGATCGGGGGGAAATACACAGATACGCAGTATTTT
few TRBJ2-2 13 TRBV6-5 - CASSYSRIGELFF TGTGCCAGCAGTTACAGCCGGATCGGGGAGCTGTTTTTT
few TRBJ2-1 17 TRBV7-9 TRBD2 CASSFLRGGVTYNEQFF TGTGCCAGCAGCTTCTTGCGCGGGGGGGTAACCTACAATGAGCAGTTCTTC
- TRBJ2-7 13 TRBV7-2 TRBD2 CASSLALAAAPYF TGTGCCAGCAGCTTAGCGCTAGCGGCCGCGCCGTACTTC
- TRBJ1-4 18 TRBV4-2 - CASGQMGRGVATNEKLFF TGTGCCAGCGGCCAAATGGGGAGAGGGGTTGCAACTAATGAAAAACTGTTTTTT
- TRBJ2-3 14 TRBV4-3 - CASSQERSTDPQYF TGCGCGAGCAGCCAAGAGAGGAGCACAGATCCGCAGTATTTT
- TRBJ2-1 17 TRBV14 TRBD2 CASSQIGGEFSYNEQFF TGTGCCAGCAGCCAAATTGGGGGGGAGTTCTCCTACAATGAGCAGTTCTTC
many TRBJ2-5 12 TRBV6-2/TRBV6-3 - CASSYPEETQYF TGTGCCAGCAGTTACCCCGAAGAGACCCAGTACTTC
few TRBJ2-3 15 TRBV6-5 - CASSRDRFSTDTQYF TGTGCCAGCAGTCGGGACCGTTTTAGCACAGATACGCAGTATTTT
- TRBJ2-7 14 TRBV6-2/TRBV6-3 - CASRDPGTSYEQYF TGTGCCAGCAGGGATCCCGGGACTTCCTACGAGCAGTACTTC
few TRBJ1-2 15 TRBV27 - CASSLSSGGNYGYTF TGTGCCAGCAGTTTGAGTTCCGGGGGCAACTATGGCTACACCTTC
few TRBJ2-2 13 TRBV12-3/TRBV12-4 - CASSLYVAGELFF TGTGCCAGCAGTTTATATGTCGCCGGGGAGCTGTTTTTT
many TRBJ2-3 12 TRBV5-1 - CASSLVTDTQYF TGCGCCAGCAGCTTGGTTACAGATACGCAGTATTTT
- TRBJ2-2 15 TRBV7-9 - CASRALGQNTRELFF TGTGCCAGCAGAGCGCTTGGCCAGAACACCAGGGAGCTGTTTTTT
few TRBJ2-5 17 TRBV28 - CASSLGMTPLLVETQYF TGTGCCAGCAGTTTAGGGATGACCCCATTACTTGTAGAGACCCAGTACTTC
many TRBJ2-7 15 TRBV4-1 TRBD1 CASSQSTGGSSEQYF TGCGCCAGCAGCCAATCGACAGGGGGTTCCTCCGAGCAGTACTTC
many TRBJ2-7 15 TRBV29-1 TRBD2 CSVELGTSGGYEQYF TGCAGCGTTGAACTCGGGACTAGCGGGGGTTACGAGCAGTACTTC
- TRBJ2-3 16 TRBV6-4 - CASSPSWGAVTDTHYF TGTGCCAGCAGTCCCTCCTGGGGGGCCGTGACAGATACGCATTATTTT
few TRBJ1-1 16 TRBV13 TRBD1 CASSLGGGQMNTEAFF TGTGCCAGCAGCTTAGGGGGGGGACAGATGAACACTGAAGCTTTCTTT